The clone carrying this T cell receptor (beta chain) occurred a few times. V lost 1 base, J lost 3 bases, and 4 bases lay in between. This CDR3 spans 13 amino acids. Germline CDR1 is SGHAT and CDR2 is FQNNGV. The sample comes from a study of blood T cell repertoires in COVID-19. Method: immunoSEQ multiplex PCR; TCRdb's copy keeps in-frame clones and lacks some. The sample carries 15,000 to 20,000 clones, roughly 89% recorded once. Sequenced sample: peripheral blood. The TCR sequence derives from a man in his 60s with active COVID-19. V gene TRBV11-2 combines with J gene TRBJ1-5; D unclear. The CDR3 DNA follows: TGTGCCAGCAGCTTAGTAAACAATCAGCCCCAGCATTTT. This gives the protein CASSLVNNQPQHF.